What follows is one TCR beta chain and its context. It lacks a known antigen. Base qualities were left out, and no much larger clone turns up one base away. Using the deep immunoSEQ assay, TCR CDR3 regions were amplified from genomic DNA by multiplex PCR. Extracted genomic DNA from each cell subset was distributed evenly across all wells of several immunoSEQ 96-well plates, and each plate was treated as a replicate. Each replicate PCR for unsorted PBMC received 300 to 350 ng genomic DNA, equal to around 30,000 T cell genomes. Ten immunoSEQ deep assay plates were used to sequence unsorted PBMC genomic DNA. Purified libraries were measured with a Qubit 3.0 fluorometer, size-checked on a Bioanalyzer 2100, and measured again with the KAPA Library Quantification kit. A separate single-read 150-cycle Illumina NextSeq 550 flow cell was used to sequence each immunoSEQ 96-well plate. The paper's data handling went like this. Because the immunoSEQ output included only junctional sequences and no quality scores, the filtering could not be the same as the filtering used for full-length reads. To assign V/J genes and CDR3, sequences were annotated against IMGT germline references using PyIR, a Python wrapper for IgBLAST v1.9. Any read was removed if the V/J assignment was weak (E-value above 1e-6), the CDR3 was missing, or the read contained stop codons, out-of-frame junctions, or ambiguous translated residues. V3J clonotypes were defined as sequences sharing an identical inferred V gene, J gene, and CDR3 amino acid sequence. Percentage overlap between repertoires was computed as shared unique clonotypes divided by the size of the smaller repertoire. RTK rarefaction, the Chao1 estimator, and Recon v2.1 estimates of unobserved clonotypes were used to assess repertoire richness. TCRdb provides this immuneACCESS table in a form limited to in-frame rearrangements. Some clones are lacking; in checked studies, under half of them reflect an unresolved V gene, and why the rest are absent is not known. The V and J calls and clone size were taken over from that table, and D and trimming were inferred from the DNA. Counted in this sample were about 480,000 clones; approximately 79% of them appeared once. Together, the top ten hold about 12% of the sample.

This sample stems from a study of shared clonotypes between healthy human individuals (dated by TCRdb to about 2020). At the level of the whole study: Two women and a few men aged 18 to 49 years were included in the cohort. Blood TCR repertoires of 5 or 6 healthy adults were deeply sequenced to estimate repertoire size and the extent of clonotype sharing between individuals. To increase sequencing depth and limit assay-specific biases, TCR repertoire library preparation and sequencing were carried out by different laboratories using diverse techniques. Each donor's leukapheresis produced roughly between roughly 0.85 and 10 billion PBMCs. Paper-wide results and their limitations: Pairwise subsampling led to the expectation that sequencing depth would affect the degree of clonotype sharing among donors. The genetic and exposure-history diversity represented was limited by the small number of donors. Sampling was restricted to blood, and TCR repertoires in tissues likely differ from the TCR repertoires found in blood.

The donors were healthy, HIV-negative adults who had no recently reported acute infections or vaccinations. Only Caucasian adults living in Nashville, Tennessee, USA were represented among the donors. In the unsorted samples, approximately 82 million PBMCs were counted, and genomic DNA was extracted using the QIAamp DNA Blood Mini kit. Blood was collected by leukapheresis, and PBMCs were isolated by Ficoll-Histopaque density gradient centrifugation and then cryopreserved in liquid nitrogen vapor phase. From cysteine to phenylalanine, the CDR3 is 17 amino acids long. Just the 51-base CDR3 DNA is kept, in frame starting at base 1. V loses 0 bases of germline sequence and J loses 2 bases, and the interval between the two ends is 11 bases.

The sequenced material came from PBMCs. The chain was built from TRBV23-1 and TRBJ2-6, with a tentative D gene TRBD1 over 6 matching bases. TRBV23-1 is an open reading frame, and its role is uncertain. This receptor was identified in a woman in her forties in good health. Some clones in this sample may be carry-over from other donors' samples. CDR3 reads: CASSQSNRDPGANVLTF. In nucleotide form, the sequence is TGCGCCAGCAGTCAATCAAACAGGGATCCTGGGGCCAACGTCCTGACTTTC.